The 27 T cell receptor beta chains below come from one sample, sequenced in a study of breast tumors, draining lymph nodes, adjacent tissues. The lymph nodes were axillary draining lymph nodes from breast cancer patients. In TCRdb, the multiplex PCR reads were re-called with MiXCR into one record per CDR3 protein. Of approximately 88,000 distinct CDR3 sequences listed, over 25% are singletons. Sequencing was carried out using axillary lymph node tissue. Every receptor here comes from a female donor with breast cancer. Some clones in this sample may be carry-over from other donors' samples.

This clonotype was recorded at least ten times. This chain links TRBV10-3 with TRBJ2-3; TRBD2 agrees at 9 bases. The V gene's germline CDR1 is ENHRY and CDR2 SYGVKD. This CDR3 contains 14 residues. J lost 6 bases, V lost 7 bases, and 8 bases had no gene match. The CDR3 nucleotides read TGTGCCATCACCGCTAGCGGGATGGAGGATACGCAGTATTTT. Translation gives CAITASGMEDTQYF.

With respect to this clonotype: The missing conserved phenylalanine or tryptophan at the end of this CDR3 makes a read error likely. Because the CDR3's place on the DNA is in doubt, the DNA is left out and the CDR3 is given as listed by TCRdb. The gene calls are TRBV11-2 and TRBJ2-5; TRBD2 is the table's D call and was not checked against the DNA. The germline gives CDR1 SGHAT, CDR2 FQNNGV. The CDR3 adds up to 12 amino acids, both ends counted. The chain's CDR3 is CASSGLAETLYL.

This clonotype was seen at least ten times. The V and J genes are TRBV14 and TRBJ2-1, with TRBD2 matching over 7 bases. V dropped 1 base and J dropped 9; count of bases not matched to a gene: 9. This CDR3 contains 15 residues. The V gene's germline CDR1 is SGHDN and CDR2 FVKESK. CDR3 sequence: CASSQGPSGPPEQFF. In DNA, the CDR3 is TGTGCCAGCAGCCAAGGCCCTAGCGGCCCCCCTGAGCAGTTCTTC.

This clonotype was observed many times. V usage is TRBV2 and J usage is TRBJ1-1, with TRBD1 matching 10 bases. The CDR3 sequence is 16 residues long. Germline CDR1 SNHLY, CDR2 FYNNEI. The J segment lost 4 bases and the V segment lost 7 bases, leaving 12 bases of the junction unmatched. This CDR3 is CASIETGTGVATEAFF. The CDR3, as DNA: TGTGCCAGCATAGAAACCGGGACAGGGGTCGCCACTGAAGCTTTCTTT.

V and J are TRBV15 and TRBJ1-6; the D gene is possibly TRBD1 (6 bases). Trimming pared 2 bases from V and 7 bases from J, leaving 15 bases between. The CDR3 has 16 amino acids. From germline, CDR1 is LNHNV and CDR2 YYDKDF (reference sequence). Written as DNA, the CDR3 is TGTGCCACCAGCAGACCCCGGGGGGCGCGAAATTCACCCCTCCACTTT. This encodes CATSRPRGARNSPLHF.

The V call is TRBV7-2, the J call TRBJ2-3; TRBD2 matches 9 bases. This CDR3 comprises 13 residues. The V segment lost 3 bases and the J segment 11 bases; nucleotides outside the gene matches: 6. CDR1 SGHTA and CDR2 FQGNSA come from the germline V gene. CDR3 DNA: TGTGCCAGCAGCTTCCTTAGCGGGGGAGTGCAGTATTTT. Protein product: CASSFLSGGVQYF.

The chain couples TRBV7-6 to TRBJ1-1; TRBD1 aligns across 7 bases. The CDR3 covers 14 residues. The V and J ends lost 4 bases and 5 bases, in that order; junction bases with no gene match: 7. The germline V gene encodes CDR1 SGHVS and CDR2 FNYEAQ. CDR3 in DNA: TGTGCCAGCAGCTCGAGGACAGGTCGGACTGAAGCTTTCTTT. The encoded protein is CASSSRTGRTEAFF.

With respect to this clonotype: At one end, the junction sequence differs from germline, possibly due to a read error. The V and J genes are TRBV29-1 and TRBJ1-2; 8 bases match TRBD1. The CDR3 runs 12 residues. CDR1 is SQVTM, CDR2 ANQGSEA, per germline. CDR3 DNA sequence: TGCGGCGTCAGGGACAGGAACTATGGCCACACCTTC. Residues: CGVRDRNYGHTF.

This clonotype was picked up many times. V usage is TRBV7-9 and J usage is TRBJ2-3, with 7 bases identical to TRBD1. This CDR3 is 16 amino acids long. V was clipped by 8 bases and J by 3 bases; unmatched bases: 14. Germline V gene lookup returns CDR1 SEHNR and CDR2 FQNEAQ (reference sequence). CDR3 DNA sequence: TGTGCCAGCGGCCCTCCTTGGGACAGTAGTACAGATACGCAGTATTTT. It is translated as CASGPPWDSSTDTQYF.

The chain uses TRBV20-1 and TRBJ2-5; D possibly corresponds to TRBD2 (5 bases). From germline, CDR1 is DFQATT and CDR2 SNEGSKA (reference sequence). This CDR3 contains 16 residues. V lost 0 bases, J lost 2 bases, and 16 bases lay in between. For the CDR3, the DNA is TGCAGTGCTAGAGATCTCAGAGGGAACGCTCAAGAGACCCAGTACTTC. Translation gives CSARDLRGNAQETQYF.

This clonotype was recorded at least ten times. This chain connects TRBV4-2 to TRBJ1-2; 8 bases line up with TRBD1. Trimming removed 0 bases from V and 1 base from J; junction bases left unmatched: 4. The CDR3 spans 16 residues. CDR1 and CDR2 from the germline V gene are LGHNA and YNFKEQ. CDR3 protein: CASSQEGTGGNYGYTF. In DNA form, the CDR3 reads TGTGCCAGCAGCCAAGAGGGGACAGGCGGTAACTATGGCTACACCTTC.

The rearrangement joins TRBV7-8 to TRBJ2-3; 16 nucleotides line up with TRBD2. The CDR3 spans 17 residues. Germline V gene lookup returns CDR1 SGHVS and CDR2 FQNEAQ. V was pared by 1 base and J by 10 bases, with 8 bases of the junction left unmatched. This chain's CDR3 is CASSLGAGTSGRAPQYF. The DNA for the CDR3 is TGTGCCAGCAGCTTAGGTGCCGGGACTAGCGGGAGGGCCCCGCAGTATTTT.

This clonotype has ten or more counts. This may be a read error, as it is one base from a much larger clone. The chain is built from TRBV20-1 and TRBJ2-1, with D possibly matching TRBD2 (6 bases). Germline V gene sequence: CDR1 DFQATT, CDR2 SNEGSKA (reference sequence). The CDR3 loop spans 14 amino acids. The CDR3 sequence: CSARAGVTYTEQFF. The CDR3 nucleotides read TGCAGTGCTAGAGCGGGGGTTACCTACACTGAGCAGTTCTTC.

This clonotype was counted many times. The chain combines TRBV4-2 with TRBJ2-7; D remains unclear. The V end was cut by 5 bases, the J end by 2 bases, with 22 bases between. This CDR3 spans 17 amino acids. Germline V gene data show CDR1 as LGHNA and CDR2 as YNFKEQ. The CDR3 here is CASSSLTKGRNTYEQYF. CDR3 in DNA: TGTGCCAGCAGCTCTTTAACTAAGGGCAGGAATACCTACGAGCAGTACTTC.

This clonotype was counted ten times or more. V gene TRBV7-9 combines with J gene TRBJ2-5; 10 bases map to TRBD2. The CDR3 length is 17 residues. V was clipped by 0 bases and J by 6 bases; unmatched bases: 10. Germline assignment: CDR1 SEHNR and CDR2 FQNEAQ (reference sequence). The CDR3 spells CASSLAGGAGGPKTQYF. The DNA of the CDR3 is TGTGCCAGCAGCTTAGCTGGGGGAGCGGGAGGGCCCAAGACCCAGTACTTC. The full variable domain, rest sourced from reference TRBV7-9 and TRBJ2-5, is DTGVSQNPRHKITKRGQNVTFRCDPISEHNRLYWYRQTLGQGPEFLTYFQNEAQLEKSRLLSDRFSAERPKGSFSTLEIQRTEQGDSAMYLCASSLAGGAGGPKTQYFGPGTRLLVL.

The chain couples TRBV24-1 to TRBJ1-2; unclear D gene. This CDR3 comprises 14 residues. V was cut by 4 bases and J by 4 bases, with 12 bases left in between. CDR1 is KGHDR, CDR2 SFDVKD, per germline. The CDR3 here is CATSDPGWGYGYTF. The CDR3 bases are TGTGCCACCAGTGACCCGGGCTGGGGCTATGGCTACACCTTC.

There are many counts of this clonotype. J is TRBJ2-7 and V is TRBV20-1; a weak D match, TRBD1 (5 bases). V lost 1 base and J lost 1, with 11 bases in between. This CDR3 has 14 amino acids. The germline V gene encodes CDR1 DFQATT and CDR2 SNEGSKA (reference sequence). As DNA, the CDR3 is TGCAGTGCTAGAGGGGGCCTATCTTCCTACGAGCAGTACTTC. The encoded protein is CSARGGLSSYEQYF.

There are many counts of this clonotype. The CDR3 region is CASRQGQPGGYTF. As DNA, the CDR3 is TGTGCCAGCAGACAAGGACAGCCGGGGGGCTACACCTTC. The chain couples TRBV5-4 to TRBJ1-2; D may be TRBD1 (6 bases). The germline V gene encodes CDR1 SGHNT and CDR2 YYREEE (reference sequence). V lost 5 bases, J lost 8 bases, and 16 bases lay in between. The CDR3 contains 13 residues.

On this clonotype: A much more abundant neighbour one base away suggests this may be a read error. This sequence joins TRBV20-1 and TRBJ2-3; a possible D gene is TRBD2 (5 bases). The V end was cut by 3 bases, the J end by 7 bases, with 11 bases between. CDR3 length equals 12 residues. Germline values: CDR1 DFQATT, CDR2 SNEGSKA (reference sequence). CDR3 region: CSAREDVHTQYF. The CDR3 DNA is TGCAGTGCTAGGGAGGACGTTCATACGCAGTATTTT.

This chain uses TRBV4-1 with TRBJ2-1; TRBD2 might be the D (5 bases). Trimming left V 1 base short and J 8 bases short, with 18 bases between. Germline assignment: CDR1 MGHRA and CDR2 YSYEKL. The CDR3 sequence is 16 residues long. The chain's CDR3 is CASSQGSWLAADEQFF. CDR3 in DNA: TGCGCCAGCAGCCAAGGTTCTTGGCTAGCTGCCGATGAGCAGTTCTTC.

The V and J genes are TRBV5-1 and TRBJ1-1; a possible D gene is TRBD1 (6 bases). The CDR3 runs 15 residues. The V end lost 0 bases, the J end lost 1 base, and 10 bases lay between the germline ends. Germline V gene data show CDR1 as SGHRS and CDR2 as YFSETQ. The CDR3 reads CASSLVTGPNTEAFF. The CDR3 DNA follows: TGCGCCAGCAGCTTGGTTACAGGGCCGAACACTGAAGCTTTCTTT.

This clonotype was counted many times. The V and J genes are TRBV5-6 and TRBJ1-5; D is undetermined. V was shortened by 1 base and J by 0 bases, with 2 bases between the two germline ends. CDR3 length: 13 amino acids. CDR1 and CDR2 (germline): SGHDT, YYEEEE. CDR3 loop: CASSLNSNQPQHF. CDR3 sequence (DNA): TGTGCCAGCAGCTTGAATAGCAATCAGCCCCAGCATTTT.

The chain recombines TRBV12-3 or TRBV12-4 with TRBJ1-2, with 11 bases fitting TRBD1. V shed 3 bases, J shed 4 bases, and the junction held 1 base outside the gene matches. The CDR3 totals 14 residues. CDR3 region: CASSLDRGPYGYTF. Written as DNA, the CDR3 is TGTGCCAGCAGTTTGGACAGGGGGCCCTATGGCTACACCTTC.

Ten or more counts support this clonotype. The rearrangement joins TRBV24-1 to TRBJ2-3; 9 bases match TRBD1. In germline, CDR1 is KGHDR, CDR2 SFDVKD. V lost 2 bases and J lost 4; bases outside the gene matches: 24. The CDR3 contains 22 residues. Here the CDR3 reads CATSDYPPTSSGTGIIADTQYF. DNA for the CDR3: TGTGCCACCAGTGATTACCCCCCAACGTCGTCCGGGACAGGGATTATTGCAGATACGCAGTATTTT.

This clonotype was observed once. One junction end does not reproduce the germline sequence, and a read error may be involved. The CDR3 DNA sequence: TGTGCCAACAGTCCCCGTCCGGGGAGGGACGGGGAGCTGTTTTTT. Translating gives CANSPRPGRDGELFF. The gene calls are TRBV12-3 or TRBV12-4 and TRBJ2-2, with 7 bases that match TRBD2. CDR3 length: 15 amino acids.

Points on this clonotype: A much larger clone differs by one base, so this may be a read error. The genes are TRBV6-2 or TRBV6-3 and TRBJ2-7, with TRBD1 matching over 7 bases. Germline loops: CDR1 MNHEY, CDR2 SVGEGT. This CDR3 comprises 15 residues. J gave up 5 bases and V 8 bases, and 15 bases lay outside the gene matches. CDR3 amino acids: CASGYRTGRDNEQYF. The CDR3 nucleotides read TGTGCCAGCGGATACCGGACAGGCCGGGATAACGAGCAGTACTTC.

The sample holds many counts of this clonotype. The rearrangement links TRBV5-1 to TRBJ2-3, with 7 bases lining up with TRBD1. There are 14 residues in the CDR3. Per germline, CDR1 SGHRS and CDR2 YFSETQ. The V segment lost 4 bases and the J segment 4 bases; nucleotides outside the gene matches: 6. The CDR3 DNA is TGCGCCAGCAGCGAAAGACAGGGATCAGATACGCAGTATTTT. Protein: CASSERQGSDTQYF.